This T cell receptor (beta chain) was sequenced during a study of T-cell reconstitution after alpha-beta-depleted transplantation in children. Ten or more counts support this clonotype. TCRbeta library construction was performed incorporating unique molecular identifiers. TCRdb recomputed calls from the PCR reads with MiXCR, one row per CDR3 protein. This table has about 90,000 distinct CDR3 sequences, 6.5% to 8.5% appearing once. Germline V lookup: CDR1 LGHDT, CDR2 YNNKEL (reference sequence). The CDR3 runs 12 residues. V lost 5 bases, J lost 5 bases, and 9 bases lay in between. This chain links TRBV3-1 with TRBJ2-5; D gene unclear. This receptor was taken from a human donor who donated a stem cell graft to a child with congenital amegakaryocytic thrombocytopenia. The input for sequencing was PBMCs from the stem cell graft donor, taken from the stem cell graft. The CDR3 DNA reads TGTGCCAGCAGCTCCCTTAGCGAGACCCAGTACTTC. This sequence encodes CASSSLSETQYF.